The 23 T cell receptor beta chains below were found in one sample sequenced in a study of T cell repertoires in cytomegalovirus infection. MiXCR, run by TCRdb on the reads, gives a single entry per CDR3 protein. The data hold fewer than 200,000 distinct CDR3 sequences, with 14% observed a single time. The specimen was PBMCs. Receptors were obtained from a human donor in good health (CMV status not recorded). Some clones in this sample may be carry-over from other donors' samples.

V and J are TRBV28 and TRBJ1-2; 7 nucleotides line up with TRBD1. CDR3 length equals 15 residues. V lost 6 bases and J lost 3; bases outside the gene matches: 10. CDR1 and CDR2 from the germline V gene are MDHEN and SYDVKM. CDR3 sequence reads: CASRPRDRFHYGYTF. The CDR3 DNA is TGTGCCAGCAGGCCCCGGGACAGATTTCACTATGGCTACACCTTC.

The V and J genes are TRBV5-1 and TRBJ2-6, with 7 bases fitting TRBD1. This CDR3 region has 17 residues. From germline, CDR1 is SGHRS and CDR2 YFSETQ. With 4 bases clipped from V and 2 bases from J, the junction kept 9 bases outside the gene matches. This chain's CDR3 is CASSRGTASAGANVLTF. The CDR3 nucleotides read TGCGCCAGCAGCCGAGGGACAGCATCGGCTGGGGCCAACGTCCTGACTTTC.

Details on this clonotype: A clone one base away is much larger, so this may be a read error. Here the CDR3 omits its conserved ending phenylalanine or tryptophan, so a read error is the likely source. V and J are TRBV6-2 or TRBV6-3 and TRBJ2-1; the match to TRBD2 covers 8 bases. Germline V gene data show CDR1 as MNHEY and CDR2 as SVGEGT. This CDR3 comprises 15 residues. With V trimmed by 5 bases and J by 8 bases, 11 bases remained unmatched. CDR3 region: CASSPSGSRLHEQFL. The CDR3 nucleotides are TGTGCCAGCAGTCCAAGCGGGAGCCGATTGCATGAGCAGTTCCTC.

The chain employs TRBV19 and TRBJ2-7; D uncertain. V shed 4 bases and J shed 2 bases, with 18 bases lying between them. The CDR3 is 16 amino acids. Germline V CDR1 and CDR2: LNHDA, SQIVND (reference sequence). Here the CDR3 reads CASSTSRGLVPYEQYF. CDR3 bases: TGTGCCAGTAGTACCTCCCGCGGCCTCGTCCCCTACGAGCAGTACTTC. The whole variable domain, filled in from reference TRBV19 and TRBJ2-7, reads DGGITQSPKYLFRKEGQNVTLSCEQNLNHDAMYWYRQDPGQGLRLIYYSQIVNDFQKGDIAEGYSVSREKKESFPLTVTSAQKNPTAFYLCASSTSRGLVPYEQYFGPGTRLTVT.

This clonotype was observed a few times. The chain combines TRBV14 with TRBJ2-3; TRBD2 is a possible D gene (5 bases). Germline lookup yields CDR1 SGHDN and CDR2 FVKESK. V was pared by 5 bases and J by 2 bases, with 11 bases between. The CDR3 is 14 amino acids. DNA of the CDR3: TGTGCCAGCAGCGTCGGACTGTTCACAGATACGCAGTATTTT. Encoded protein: CASSVGLFTDTQYF.

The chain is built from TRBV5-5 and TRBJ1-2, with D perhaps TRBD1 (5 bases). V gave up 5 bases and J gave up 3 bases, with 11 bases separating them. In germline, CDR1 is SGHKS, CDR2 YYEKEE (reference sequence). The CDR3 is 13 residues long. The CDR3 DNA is TGTGCCAGCAGTGAAGAGGGGTACTATGGCTACACCTTC. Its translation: CASSEEGYYGYTF.

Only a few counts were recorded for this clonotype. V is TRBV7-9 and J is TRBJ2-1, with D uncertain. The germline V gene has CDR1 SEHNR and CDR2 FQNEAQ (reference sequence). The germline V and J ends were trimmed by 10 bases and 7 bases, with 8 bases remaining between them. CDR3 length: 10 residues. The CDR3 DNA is TGTGCCACCACATGGAATGAGCAGTTCTTC. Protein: CATTWNEQFF.

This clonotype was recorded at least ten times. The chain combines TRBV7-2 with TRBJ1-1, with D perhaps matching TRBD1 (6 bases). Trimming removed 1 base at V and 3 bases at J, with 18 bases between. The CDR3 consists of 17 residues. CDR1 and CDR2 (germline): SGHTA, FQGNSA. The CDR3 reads CASSLGVTGIIDTEAFF. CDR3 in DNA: TGTGCCAGCAGCTTAGGAGTAACAGGGATCATCGACACTGAAGCTTTCTTT.

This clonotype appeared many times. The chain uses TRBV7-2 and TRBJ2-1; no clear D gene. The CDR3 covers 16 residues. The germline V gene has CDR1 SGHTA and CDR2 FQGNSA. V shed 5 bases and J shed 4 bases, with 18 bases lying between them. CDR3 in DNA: TGTGCCAGCAGCCGAACGACACCTATTGGATACAATGAGCAGTTCTTC. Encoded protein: CASSRTTPIGYNEQFF.

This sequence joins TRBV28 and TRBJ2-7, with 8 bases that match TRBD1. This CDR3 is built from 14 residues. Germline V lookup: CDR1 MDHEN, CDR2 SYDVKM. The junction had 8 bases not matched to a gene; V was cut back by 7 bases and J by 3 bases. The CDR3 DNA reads TGTGCCAGCACCATGACAGGGGTCGACTACGAGCAGTACTTC. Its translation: CASTMTGVDYEQYF. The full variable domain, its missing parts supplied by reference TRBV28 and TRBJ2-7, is DVKVTQSSRYLVKRTGEKVFLECVQDMDHENMFWYRQDPGLGLRLIYFSYDVKMKEKGDIPEGYSVSREKKERFSLILESASTNQTSMYLCASTMTGVDYEQYFGPGTRLTVT.

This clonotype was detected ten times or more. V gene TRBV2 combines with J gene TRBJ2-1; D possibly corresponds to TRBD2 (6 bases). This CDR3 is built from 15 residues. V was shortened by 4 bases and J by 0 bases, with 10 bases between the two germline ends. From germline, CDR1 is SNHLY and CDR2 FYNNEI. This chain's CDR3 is CASSVAESSYNEQFF. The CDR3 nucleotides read TGTGCCAGCAGTGTAGCGGAGAGCTCCTACAATGAGCAGTTCTTC.

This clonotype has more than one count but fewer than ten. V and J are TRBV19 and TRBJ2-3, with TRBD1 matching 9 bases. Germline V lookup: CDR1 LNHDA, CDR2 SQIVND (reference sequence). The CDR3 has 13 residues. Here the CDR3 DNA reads TGTGGCACGGACAGGGGCGGTGCAGATACGCAGTATTTT. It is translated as CGTDRGGADTQYF.

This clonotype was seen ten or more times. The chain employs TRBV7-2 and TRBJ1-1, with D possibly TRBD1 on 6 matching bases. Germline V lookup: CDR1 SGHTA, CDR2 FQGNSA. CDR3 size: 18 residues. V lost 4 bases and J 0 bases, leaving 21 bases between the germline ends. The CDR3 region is CASSSRGGVFEMNTEAFF. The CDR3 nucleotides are TGTGCCAGCAGCTCTAGAGGGGGAGTATTCGAAATGAACACTGAAGCTTTCTTT.

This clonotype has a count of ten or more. The CDR3 DNA reads TGTGCCAGCAGTACCAGGTTCGGCAATCAGCCCCAGCATTTT. As protein: CASSTRFGNQPQHF. The chain couples TRBV7-8 to TRBJ1-5; D gene unclear. CDR3 length: 14 residues. V lost 6 bases to trimming and J lost 2 bases, with 11 bases between them. Per germline, CDR1 SGHVS and CDR2 FQNEAQ.

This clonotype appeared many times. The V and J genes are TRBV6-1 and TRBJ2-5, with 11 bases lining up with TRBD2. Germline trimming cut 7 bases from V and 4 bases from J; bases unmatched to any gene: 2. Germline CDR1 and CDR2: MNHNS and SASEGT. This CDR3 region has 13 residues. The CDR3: CASIAGGGETQYF. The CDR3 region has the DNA TGTGCCAGCATAGCGGGAGGGGGAGAGACCCAGTACTTC.

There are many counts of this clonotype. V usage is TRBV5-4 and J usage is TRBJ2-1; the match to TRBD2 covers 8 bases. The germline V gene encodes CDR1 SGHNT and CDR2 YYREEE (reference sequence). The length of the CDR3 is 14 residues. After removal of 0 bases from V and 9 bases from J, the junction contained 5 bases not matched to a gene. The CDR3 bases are TGTGCCAGCAGCTTGGCTAGCGGGTTGTTTGAGCAGTTCTTC. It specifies CASSLASGLFEQFF.

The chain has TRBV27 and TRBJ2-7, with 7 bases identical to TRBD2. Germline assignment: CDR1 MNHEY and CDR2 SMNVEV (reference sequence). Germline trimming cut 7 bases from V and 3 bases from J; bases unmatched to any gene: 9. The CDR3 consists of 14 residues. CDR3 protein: CASTEGGGNYEQYF. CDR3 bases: TGTGCCAGCACGGAGGGCGGGGGAAACTACGAGCAGTACTTC.

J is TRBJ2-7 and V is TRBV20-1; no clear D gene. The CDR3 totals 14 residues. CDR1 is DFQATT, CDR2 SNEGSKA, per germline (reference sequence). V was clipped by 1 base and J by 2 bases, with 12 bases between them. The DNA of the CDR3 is TGCAGTGCTAGAGCCCCCGTCAGTACCTACGAGCAGTACTTC. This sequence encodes CSARAPVSTYEQYF.

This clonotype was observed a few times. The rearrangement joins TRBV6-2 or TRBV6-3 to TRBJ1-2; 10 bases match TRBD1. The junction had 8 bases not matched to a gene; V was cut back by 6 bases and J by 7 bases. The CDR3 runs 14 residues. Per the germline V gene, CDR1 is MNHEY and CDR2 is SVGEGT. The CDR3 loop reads CASRTAGTGAGYTF. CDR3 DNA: TGTGCCAGCAGGACAGCCGGGACAGGGGCTGGCTACACCTTC.

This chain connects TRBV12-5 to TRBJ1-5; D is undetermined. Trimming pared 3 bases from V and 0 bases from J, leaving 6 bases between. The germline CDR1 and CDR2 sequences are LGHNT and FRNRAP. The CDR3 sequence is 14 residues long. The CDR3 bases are TGTGCTAGTGGTTTCACAGTTAGCAATCAGCCCCAGCATTTT. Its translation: CASGFTVSNQPQHF.

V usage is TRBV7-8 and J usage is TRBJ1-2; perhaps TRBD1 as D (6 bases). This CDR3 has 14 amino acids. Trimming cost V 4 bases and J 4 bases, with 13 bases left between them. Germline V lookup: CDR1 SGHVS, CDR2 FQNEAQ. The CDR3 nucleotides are TGTGCCAGCAGCTCCACAGGGTGGGTCTATGGCTACACCTTC. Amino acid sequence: CASSSTGWVYGYTF.

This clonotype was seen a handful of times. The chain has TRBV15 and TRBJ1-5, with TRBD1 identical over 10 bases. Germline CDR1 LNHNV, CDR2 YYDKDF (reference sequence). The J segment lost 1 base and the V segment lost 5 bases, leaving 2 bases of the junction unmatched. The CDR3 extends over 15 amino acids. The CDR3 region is CATSLDRGSNQPQHF. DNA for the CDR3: TGTGCCACCAGCCTGGACAGGGGGAGCAATCAGCCCCAGCATTTT. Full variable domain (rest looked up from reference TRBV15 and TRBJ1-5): DAMVIQNPRYQVTQFGKPVTLSCSQTLNHNVMYWYQQKSSQAPKLLFHYYDKDFNNEADTPDNFQSRRPNTSFCFLDIRSPGLGDTAMYLCATSLDRGSNQPQHFGDGTRLSIL.

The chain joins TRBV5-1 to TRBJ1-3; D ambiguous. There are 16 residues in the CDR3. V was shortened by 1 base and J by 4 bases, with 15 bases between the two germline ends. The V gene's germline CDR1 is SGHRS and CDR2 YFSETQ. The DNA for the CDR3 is TGCGCCAGCAGCTTGTGGGCCCTAGGGCTCGGAAACACCATATATTTT. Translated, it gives CASSLWALGLGNTIYF.